These 4 T cell receptor beta chains originate from one sample sequenced in a study of human T cells and chemical hapten exposure. Documented time point: patch test 2, 6 weeks after DPC sensitization. The sample's treatment: therapeutic diphenylcyclopropenone sensitization with weekly scalp DPC. TCRdb processed the RACE reads anew with MiXCR; each CDR3 protein has one entry. The repertoire holds around 80,000 distinct CDR3 sequences, with around 6.7% as singletons. The specimen comprised whole blood, sampled in connection with sensitization to the hapten diphenylcyclopropenone (DPC). The receptors come from a woman younger than 45 with alopecia areata. Some clones in this sample may be carry-over from other donors' samples.

There are many counts of this clonotype. This chain uses TRBV29-1 with TRBJ1-1; 7 positions agree with TRBD1. Germline V gives CDR1 SQVTM, CDR2 ANQGSEA. Trimming took 8 bases from V and 0 from J; bases not matched to a gene: 6. The CDR3 runs 13 residues. The CDR3 region is CSPEDRVNTEAFF. The CDR3 coding sequence is TGCAGCCCGGAAGACAGGGTGAACACTGAAGCTTTCTTT.

This clonotype was seen at least ten times. The chain carries TRBV11-3 and TRBJ2-1; the match to TRBD1 covers 9 bases. Looked up from germline, CDR1 is SGHNT and CDR2 is YENEEA. The CDR3 loop spans 15 amino acids. V dropped 5 bases and J dropped 10; count of bases not matched to a gene: 12. CDR3 residues: CASSLRGPGTGEQFF. The CDR3 region has the DNA TGTGCCAGCAGCCTAAGGGGACCTGGGACAGGGGAGCAGTTCTTC. Looking up the rest from reference TRBV11-3 and TRBJ2-1 gives the full variable domain: EAGVVQSPRYKIIEKKQPVAFWCNPISGHNTLYWYLQNLGQGPELLIRYENEEAVDDSQLPKDRFSAERLKGVDSTLKIQPAELGDSAVYLCASSLRGPGTGEQFFGPGTRLTVL.

A remark on this clonotype: Possible read error: a much larger clone is one base away. The chain couples TRBV2 to TRBJ2-7; no reliable D call. Deletions cut 7 bases from V and 5 bases from J, with 15 bases between. Germline CDR1 reads SNHLY; CDR2 reads FYNNEI. The CDR3 extends over 13 amino acids. CDR3 coding DNA: TGTGCCAGCAACCGGATGTTAAGCAACGAGCAGTACTTC. Protein: CASNRMLSNEQYF. Full variable domain (missing parts from reference TRBV2 and TRBJ2-7): EPEVTQTPSHQVTQMGQEVILRCVPISNHLYFYWYRQILGQKVEFLVSFYNNEISEKSEIFDDQFSVERPDGSNFTLKIRSTKLEDSAMYFCASNRMLSNEQYFGPGTRLTVT.

This sequence joins TRBV20-1 and TRBJ1-6; D unresolved. Germline V gives CDR1 DFQATT, CDR2 SNEGSKA (reference sequence). The V gene lost 1 base and the J gene lost 6 bases, with 7 bases spanning the gap. The CDR3 contains 13 residues. The CDR3 nucleotides are TGCAGTGCTAGAGGAGGCTCTAATTCACCCCTCCACTTT. This sequence encodes CSARGGSNSPLHF.